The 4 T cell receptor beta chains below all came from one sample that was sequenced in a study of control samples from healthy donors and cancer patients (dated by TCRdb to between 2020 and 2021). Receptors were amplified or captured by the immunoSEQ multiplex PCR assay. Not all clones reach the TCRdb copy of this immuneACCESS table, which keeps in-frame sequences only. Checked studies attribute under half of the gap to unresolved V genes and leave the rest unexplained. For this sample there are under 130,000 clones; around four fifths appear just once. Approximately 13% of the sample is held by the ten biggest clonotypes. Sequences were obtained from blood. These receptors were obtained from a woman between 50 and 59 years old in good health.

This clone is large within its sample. The CDR3 DNA reads as TGTGCCAGCAGTGTGGACCCGAACACTGAAGCTTTCTTT. This codes for CASSVDPNTEAFF. This chain links TRBV2 with TRBJ1-1; no clear D. Germline V gives CDR1 SNHLY, CDR2 FYNNEI. The CDR3 runs 13 residues. The V end lost 4 bases, the J end lost 1 base, and 7 bases lay between the germline ends.

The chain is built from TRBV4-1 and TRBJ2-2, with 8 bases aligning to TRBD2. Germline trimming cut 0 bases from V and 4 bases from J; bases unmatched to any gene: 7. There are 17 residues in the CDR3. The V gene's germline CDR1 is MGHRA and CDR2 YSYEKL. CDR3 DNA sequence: TGCGCCAGCAGCCAAGATTGGACCAGCGGGGGCACCGGGGAGCTGTTTTTT. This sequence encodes CASSQDWTSGGTGELFF.

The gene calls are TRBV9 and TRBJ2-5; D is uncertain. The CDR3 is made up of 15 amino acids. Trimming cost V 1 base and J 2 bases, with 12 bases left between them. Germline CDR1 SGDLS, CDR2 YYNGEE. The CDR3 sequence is CASSVYGRAQETQYF. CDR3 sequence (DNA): TGTGCCAGCAGCGTATATGGCCGGGCTCAAGAGACCCAGTACTTC.

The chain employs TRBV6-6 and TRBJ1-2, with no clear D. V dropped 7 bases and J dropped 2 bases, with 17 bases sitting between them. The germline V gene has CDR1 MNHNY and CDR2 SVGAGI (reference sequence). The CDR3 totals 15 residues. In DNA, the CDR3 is TGTGCCAGCACTCCAGAGGGAGCGTCGAACTATGGCTACACCTTC. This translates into CASTPEGASNYGYTF.